A selection of T cell receptor beta chains follows, all from one sample in a study of beta chain features in type 1 diabetes. TCRdb keeps only in-frame clones here, not all; method: immunoSEQ multiplex PCR. The profile shows around 290,000 clones, about 7.8% of them singletons. Sequencing was done on a sample of central memory CD4+ T cells from blood. Receptors originate from a woman under 30 in good health. Each CDR3 is given with its conserved first and last residue. D genes are given only for firm matches. Expanded clones are given a class, and other clones once, few, many or no size at all.

- | TRBV19 | many | CASRGRATGELFF
- | TRBV7-2 | - | CASSFGSGSGTDTQYF
- | TRBV7-8 | - | CASSLFPQDLMNTEAFF
- | TRBV5-1 | many | CASSFGDTGELFF
- | TRBV7-2 | few | CASSLVPQGRDTQYF
TRBD1 | TRBV23-1 | - | CASSQGIFGRGWQETQYF
- | TRBV29-1 | - | CSGRSTTNEKLFF
- | TRBV6-5 | few | CASNPGEWFAEAFF
TRBD2 | TRBV14 | many | CASSQGGTSGSFYNEQFF
- | TRBV5-1 | few | CASSFQGLINEQFF
- | TRBV29-1 | few | CSVGETGWGAKNIQYF
- | TRBV18 | - | CASSPLSMNTEAFF
- | TRBV18 | - | CASSQDRNTEAFF
- | TRBV7-9 | few | CASSLGRALTF
- | TRBV7-7 | - | CASSLEAHSPLHF
TRBD2 | TRBV10-3 | - | CAISDGGMRNTGELFF
- | TRBV6-5 | - | CASSYSRLPRAGELFF
- | TRBV7-9 | many | CASSLRGTGELFF
- | TRBV5-4 | - | CASSRKDTEAFF
TRBD1 | TRBV19 | few | CASSPGGATEAFF
- | TRBV6-6 | - | CASSYFGDSNYGYTF
TRBD1 | TRBV11-3 | few | CASSLDRSGGDRGPAQYF
- | TRBV6-5 | - | CASSYSTQVVGYTF
- | TRBV19 | - | CATSWNKNQPQHF
- | TRBV6-6 | few | CASIGYRSNTEAFF
- | TRBV19 | few | CASRDNRNMNTEAFF
TRBD1 | TRBV29-1 | few | CSVSPGTGGSDTQYF
TRBD2 | TRBV11-2 | few | CASSPLRTSGYEQYF
- | TRBV20-1 | - | CSAVEYYGYTF